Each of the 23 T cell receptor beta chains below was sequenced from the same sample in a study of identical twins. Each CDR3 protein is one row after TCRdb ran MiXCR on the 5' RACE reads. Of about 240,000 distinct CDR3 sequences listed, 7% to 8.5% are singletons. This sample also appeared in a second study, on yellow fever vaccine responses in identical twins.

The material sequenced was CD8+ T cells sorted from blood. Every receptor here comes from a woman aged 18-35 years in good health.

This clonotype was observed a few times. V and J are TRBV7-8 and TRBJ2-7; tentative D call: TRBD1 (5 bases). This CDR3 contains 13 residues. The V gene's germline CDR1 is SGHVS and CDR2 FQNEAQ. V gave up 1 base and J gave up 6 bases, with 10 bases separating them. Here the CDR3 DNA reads TGTGCCAGCAGCTTAGGGGCAGGGCTCGAGCAGTACGTC. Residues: CASSLGAGLEQYV.

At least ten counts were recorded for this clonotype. The CDR3 bases are TGTGCCAGCAGTTCCAGGACTAGCGGGAGCTCCTACGAGCAGTACTTC. This gives the protein CASSSRTSGSSYEQYF. The chain employs TRBV27 and TRBJ2-7; 13 bases line up with TRBD2. Germline V gene sequence: CDR1 MNHEY, CDR2 SMNVEV (reference sequence). V lost 4 bases and J lost 0; bases outside the gene matches: 3. The CDR3 length is 16 residues.

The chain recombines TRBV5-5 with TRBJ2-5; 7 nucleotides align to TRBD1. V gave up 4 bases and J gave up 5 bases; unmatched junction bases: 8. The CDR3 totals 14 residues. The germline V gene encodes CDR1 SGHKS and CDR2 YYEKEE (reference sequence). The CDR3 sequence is CASSTWTGGETQYF. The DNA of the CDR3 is TGTGCCAGCAGCACCTGGACAGGCGGCGAGACCCAGTACTTC.

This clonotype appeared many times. CDR3 amino acids: CASSLSAPVTGSWVDTQYF. The DNA for the CDR3 is TGTGCCAGCAGTTTATCGGCCCCTGTAACTGGGTCGTGGGTCGATACGCAGTATTTT. V is TRBV27 and J is TRBJ2-3; D call uncertain. Germline V gene lookup returns CDR1 MNHEY and CDR2 SMNVEV (reference sequence). V lost 0 bases and J 6 bases, leaving 25 bases between the germline ends. The CDR3 covers 19 residues.

CDR3 amino acids: CASSPSMYEQYF. The CDR3 DNA follows: TGTGCCAGCAGCCCGAGTATGTACGAGCAGTACTTC. V gene TRBV3-1 combines with J gene TRBJ2-7; no reliable D call. Germline V gives CDR1 LGHDT, CDR2 YNNKEL (reference sequence). Trimming took off 4 bases at V and 4 bases at J, with 8 bases between the two ends. This CDR3 contains 12 residues.

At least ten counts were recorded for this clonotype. The CDR3 loop reads CASSEVQGLLGNQPQHF. CDR3 coding DNA: TGTGCCAGCAGCGAGGTCCAGGGCCTCTTAGGTAATCAGCCCCAGCATTTT. The chain links TRBV9 to TRBJ1-5; TRBD1 is a possible D gene (5 bases). CDR1 and CDR2 from the germline V gene are SGDLS and YYNGEE. Trimming cost V 3 bases and J 4 bases, with 20 bases left between them. The CDR3 consists of 17 residues.

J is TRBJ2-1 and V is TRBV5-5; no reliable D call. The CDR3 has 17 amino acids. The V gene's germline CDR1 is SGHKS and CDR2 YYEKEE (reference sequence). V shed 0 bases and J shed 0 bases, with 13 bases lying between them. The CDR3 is CASSLVGKTSSYNEQFF. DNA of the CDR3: TGTGCCAGCAGCTTGGTAGGAAAAACCAGCTCCTACAATGAGCAGTTCTTC.

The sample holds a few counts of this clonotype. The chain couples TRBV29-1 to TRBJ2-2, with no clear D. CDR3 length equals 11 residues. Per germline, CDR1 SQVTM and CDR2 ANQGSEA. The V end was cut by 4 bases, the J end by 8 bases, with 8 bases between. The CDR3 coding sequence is TGCAGCGTTGTTCTGCAGGGGGAGCTGTTTTTT. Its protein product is CSVVLQGELFF.

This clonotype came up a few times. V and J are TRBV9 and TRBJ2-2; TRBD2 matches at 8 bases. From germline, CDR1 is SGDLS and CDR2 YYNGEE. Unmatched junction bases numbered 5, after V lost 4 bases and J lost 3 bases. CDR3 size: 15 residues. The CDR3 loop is CASSTSGSDTGELFF. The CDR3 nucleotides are TGTGCCAGCAGCACGAGCGGGAGCGACACCGGGGAGCTGTTTTTT.

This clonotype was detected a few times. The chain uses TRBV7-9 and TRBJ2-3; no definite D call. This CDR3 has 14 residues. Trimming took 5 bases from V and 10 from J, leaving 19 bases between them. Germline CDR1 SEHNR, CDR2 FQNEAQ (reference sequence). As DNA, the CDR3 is TGTGCCAGCAGCACAGCAGACATTGTCAGAGCGCAGTATTTT. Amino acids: CASSTADIVRAQYF.

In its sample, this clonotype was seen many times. The CDR3 region has the DNA TGCGCCAGCAGCCAATCCACGGCAGGGCCCCCAGCCCAGCATTTT. It yields the protein CASSQSTAGPPAQHF. The chain carries TRBV4-1 and TRBJ1-5; a possible D gene is TRBD1 (5 bases). This CDR3 has 15 amino acids. V lost 2 bases to trimming and J lost 11 bases, with 19 bases between them. The germline CDR1 and CDR2 sequences are MGHRA and YSYEKL.

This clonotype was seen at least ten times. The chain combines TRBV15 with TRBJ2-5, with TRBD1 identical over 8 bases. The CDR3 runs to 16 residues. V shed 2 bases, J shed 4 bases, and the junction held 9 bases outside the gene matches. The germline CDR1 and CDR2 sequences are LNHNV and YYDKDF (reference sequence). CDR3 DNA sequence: TGTGCCACCAGCAGACGGACCCAGGGGGCCGGAGAGACCCAGTACTTC. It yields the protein CATSRRTQGAGETQYF.

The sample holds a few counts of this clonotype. The CDR3 DNA is TGTGCCAGCAGCAAAGACGGGACAGGTGGCTCCTACGAGCAGTACGTC. Its protein is CASSKDGTGGSYEQYV. The genes are TRBV21-1 and TRBJ2-7; no check of the table's D call, TRBD1, against the DNA was made. TRBV21-1 is a pseudogene. The CDR3 spans 16 residues.

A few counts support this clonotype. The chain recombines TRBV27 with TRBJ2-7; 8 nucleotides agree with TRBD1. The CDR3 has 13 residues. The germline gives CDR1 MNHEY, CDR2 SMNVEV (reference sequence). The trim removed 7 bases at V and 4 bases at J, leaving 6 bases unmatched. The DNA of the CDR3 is TGTGCCAGCAACGACAGGGGATCTTACGAGCAGTACTTC. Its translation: CASNDRGSYEQYF.

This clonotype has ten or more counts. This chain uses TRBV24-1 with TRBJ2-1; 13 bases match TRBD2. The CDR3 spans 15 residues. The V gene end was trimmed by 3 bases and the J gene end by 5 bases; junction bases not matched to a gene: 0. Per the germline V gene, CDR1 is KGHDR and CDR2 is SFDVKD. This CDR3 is CATSDGTSGDNEQFF. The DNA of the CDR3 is TGTGCCACCAGTGATGGGACTAGCGGGGACAATGAGCAGTTCTTC.

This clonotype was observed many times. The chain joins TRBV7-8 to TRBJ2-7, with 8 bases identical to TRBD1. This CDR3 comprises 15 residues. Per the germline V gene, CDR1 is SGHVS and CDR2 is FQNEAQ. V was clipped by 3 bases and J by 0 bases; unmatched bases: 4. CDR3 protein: CASSFGQGTSYEQYF. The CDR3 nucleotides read TGTGCCAGCAGCTTCGGACAGGGAACCTCCTACGAGCAGTACTTC. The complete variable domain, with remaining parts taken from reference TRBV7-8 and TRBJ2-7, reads GAGVSQSPRYKVAKRGQDVALRCDPISGHVSLFWYQQALGQGPEFLTYFQNEAQLDKSGLPSDRFFAERPEGSVSTLKIQRTQQEDSAVYLCASSFGQGTSYEQYFGPGTRLTVT.

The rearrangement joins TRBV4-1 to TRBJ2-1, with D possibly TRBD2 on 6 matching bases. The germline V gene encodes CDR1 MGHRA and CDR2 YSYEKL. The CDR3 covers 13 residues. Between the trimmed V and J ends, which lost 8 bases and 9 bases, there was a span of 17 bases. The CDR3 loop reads CASSGGVWGEQFF. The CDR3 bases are TGCGCCAGCTCAGGAGGGGTCTGGGGTGAGCAGTTCTTC.

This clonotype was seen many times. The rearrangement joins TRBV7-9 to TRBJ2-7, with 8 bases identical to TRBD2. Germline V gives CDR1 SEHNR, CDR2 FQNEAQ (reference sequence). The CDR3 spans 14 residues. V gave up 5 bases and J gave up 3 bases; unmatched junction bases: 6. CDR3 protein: CASSPTAGGYEQYF. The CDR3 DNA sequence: TGTGCCAGCAGCCCGACTGCGGGGGGCTACGAGCAGTACTTC.

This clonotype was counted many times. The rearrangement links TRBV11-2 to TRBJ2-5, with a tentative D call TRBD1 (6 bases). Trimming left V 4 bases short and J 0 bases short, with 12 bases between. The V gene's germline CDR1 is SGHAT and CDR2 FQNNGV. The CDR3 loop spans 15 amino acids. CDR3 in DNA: TGTGCCAGCAGCTCAGCAGGGGCGTACCAAGAGACCCAGTACTTC. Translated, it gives CASSSAGAYQETQYF.

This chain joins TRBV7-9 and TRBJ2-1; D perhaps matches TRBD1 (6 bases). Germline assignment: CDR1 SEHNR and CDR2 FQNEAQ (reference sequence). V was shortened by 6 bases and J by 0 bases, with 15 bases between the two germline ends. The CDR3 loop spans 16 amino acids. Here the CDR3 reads CASSGQGGSSYNEQFF. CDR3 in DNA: TGTGCCAGCAGTGGGCAAGGGGGAAGCTCCTACAATGAGCAGTTCTTC.

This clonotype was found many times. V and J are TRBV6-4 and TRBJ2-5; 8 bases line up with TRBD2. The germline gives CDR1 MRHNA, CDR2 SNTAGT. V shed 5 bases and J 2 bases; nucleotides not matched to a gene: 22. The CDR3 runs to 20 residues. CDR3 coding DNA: TGTGCCAGCAGTACCTTCCCGAAAACTAGCGGAAGGAAGTCTCAAGAGACCCAGTACTTC. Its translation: CASSTFPKTSGRKSQETQYF.

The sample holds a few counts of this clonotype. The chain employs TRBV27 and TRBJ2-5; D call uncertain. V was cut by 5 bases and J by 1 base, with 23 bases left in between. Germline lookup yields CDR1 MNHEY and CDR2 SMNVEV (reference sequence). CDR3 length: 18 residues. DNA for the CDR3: TGTGCCAGCAGTCCGAATACGGGCCCATGGAGCGTCCAAGAGACCCAGTACTTC. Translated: CASSPNTGPWSVQETQYF.

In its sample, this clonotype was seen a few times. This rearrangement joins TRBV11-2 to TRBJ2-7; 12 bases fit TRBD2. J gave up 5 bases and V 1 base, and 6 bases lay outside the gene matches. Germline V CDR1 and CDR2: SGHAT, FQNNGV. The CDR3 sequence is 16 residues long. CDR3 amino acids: CASSLGLAGVPHEQYF. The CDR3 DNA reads TGTGCCAGCAGCTTAGGACTAGCGGGAGTTCCCCACGAGCAGTACTTC. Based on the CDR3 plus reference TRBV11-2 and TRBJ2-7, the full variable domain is EAGVAQSPRYKIIEKRQSVAFWCNPISGHATLYWYQQILGQGPKLLIQFQNNGVVDDSQLPKDRFSAERLKGVDSTLKIQPAKLEDSAVYLCASSLGLAGVPHEQYFGPGTRLTVT.